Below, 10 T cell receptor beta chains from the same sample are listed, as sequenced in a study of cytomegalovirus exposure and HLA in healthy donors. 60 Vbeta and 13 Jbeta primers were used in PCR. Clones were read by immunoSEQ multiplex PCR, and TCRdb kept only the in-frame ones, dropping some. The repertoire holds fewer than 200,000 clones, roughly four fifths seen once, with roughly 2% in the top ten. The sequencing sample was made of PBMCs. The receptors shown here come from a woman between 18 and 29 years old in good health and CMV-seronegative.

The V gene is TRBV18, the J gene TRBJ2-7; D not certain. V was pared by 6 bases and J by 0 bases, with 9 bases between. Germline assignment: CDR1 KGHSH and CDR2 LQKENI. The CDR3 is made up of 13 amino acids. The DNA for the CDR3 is TGTGCCAGCTCCCCGCGGAACTCCTACGAGCAGTACTTC. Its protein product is CASSPRNSYEQYF.

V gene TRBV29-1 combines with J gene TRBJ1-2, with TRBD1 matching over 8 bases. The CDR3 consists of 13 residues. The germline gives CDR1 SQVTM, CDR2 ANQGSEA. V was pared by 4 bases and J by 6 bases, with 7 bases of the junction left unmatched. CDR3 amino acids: CSVGPGTGDGYTF. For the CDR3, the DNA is TGCAGCGTTGGGCCGGGGACAGGAGATGGCTACACCTTC.

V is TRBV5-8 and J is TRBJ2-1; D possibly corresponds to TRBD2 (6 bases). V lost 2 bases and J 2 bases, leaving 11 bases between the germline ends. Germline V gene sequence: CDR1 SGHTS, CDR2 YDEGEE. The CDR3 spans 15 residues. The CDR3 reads CASSFSGATYNEQFF. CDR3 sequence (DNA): TGTGCCAGCAGCTTTAGCGGAGCTACCTACAATGAGCAGTTCTTC.

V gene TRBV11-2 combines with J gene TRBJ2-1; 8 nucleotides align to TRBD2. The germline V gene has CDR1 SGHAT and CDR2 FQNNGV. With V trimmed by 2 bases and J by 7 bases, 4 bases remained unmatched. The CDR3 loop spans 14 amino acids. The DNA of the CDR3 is TGTGCCAGCAGCTTAAGCGGGAGTGGTAATGAGCAGTTCTTC. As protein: CASSLSGSGNEQFF.

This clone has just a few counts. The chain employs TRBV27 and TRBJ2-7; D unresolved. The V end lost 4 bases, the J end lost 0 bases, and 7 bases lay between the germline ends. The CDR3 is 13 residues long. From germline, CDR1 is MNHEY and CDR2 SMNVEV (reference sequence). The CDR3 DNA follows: TGTGCCAGCAGTTCCCAGGACTCCTACGAGCAGTACTTC. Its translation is CASSSQDSYEQYF.

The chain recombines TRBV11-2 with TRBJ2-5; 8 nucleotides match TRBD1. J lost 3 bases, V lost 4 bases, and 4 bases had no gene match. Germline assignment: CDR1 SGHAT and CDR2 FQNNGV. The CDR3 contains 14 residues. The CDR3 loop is CASSSDRGKETQYF. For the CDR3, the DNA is TGTGCCAGCAGCTCCGACAGGGGAAAAGAGACCCAGTACTTC.

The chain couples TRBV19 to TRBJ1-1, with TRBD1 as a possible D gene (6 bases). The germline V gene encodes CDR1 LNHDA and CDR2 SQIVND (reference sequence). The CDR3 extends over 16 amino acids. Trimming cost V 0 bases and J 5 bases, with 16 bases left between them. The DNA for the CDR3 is TGTGCCAGTAGTATAGACTCCCGGGGGGGGCGTACTGAAGCTTTCTTT. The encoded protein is CASSIDSRGGRTEAFF.

In DNA, the CDR3 is TGTGCCAGCAGCGTAGGGACTTTCACAGATACGCAGTATTTT. Amino acids: CASSVGTFTDTQYF. The chain uses TRBV5-6 and TRBJ2-3; possible D gene TRBD2, 6 bases. Trimming took 4 bases from V and 2 from J, leaving 11 bases between them. The CDR3 has 14 residues. Germline V gives CDR1 SGHDT, CDR2 YYEEEE.

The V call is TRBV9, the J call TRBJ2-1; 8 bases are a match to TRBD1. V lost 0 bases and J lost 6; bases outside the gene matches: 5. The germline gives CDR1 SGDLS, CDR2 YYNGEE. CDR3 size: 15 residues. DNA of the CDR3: TGTGCCAGCAGCGTAGAGGGACAGGTGTTCAATGAGCAGTTCTTC. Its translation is CASSVEGQVFNEQFF.

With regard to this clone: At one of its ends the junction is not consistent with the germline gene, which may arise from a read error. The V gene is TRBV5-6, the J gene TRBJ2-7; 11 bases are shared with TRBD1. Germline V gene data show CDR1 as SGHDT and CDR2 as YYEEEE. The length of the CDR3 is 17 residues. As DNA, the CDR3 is TGTGCCAGCACCTTGATGATAACCGGGACAGGGGGCTACGAGCAGTACTTC. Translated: CASTLMITGTGGYEQYF.